This T cell receptor beta chain derives from a study of T-cell reconstitution after alpha-beta-depleted transplantation in children. Molecular barcoding with unique molecular identifiers was used for the TCRbeta library. TCRdb reprocessed the PCR reads with MiXCR, giving one entry per CDR3 protein. The sample consists of roughly 340,000 distinct CDR3 sequences, roughly 16% of them appearing once. Worth noting for this clonotype: Its antigen is currently unknown.

The CDR3 is 15 amino acids. The V and J ends lost 5 bases and 0 bases respectively, with 14 bases between them. Study-level results: About two months after transplant, alpha-beta T cells reportedly came from several hundred expanded graft clones.

The source material was PBMCs, mostly from graft donor cells, sampled 360 days after TCRalphabeta/CD19-depleted stem cell transplant. V and J are TRBV12-3 or TRBV12-4 and TRBJ2-7; TRBD1 might be the D (7 bases). The clonotype was recovered from a male patient between 2 and 15 years old who had a stem cell transplant for acute lymphoblastic leukemia, so the T cells may come from the graft donor. CDR3 protein: CASSPHRGLSYEQYF. The CDR3 region has the DNA TGTGCCAGCAGTCCCCACAGGGGACTCTCCTACGAGCAGTACTTC.